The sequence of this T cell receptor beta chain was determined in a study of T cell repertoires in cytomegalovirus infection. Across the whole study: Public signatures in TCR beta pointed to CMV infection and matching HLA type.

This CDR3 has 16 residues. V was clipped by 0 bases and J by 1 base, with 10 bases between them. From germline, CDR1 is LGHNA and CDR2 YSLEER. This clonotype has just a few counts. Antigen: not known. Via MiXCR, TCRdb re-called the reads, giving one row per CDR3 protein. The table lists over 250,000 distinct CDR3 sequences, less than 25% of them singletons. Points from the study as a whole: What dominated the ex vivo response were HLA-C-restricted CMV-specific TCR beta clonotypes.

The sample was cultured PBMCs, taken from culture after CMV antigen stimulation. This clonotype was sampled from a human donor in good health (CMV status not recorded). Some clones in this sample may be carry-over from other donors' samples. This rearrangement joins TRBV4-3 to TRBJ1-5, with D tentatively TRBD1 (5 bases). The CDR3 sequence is CASSQEPGLSNQPQHF. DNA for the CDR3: TGCGCCAGCAGCCAAGAACCGGGGCTAAGCAATCAGCCCCAGCATTTT.